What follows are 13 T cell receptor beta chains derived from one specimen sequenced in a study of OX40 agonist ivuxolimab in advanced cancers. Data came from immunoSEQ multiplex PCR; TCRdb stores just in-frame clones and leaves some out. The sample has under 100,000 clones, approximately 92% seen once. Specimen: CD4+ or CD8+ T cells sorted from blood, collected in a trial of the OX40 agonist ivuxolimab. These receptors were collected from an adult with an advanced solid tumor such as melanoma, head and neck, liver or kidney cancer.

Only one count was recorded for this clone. The CDR3, as DNA: TGTGCCAGCAGTCCCCCGGGGGGTTACAATGAGCAGTTCTTC. Translation gives CASSPPGGYNEQFF. The chain uses TRBV28 and TRBJ2-1, with 7 bases fitting TRBD2. J lost 4 bases, V lost 5 bases, and 5 bases had no gene match. The CDR3 sequence is 14 residues long. The germline V gene encodes CDR1 MDHEN and CDR2 SYDVKM.

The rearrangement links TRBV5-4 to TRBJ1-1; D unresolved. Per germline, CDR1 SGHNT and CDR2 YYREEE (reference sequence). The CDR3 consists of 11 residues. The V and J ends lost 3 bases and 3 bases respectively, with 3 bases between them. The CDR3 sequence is CASSYDTEAFF. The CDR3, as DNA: TGTGCCAGCAGCTACGACACTGAAGCTTTCTTT.

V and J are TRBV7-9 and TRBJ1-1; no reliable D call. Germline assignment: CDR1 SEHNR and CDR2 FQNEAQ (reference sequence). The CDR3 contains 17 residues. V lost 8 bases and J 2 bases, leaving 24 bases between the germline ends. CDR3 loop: CASSSEAFGWSNTEAFF. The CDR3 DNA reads TGTGCCAGCTCCTCGGAGGCTTTTGGTTGGTCTAACACTGAAGCTTTCTTT.

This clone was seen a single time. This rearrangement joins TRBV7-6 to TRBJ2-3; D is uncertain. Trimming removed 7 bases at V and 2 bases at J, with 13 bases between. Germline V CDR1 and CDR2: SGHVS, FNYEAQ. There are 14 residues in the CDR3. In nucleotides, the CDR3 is TGTGCCAGCACCCTTAGGGCGGACACAGATACGCAGTATTTT. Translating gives CASTLRADTDTQYF.

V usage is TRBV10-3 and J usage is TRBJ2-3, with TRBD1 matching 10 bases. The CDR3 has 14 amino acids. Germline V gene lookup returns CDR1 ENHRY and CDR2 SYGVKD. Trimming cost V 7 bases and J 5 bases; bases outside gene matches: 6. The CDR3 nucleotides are TGTGCCATCACCCGACAGGGGGCTGGAGATACGCAGTATTTT. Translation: CAITRQGAGDTQYF.

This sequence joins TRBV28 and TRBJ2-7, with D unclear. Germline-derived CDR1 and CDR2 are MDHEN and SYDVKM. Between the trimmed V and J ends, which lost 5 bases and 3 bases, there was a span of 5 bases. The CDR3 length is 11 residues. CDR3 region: CASSILYEQYF. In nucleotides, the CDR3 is TGTGCCAGCAGTATTCTCTACGAGCAGTACTTC.

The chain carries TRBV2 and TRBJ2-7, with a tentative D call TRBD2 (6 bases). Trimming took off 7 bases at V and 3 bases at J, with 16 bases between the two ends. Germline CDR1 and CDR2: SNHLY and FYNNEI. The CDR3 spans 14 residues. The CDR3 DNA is TGTGCCAGCAATAGGGAGGTTGCCGGCTACGAGCAGTACTTC. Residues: CASNREVAGYEQYF.

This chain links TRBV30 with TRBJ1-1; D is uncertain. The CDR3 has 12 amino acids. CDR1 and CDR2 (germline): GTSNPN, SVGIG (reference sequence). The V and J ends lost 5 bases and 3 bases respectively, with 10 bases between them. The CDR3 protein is CAWDSRYTEAFF. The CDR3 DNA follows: TGTGCCTGGGATAGTCGTTACACTGAAGCTTTCTTT.

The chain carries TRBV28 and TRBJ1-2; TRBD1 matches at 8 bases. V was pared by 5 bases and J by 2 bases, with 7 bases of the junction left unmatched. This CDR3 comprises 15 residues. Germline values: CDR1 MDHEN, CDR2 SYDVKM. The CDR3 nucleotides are TGTGCCAGCAGTCCCGGGGACAGGACAAACTATGGCTACACCTTC. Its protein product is CASSPGDRTNYGYTF.

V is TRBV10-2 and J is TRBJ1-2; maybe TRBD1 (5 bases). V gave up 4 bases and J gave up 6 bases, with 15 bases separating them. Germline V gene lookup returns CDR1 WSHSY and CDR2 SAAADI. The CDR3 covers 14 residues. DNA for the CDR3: TGCGCCAGCAGTGCTCAGGGTTCGATTCATGGCTACACCTTC. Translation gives CASSAQGSIHGYTF.

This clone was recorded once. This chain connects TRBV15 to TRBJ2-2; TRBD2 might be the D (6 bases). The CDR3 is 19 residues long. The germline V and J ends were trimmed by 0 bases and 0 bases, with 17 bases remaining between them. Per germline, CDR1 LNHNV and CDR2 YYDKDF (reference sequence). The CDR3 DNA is TGTGCCACCAGCAGAGAGGTACTAGCCTATATGGCGAACACCGGGGAGCTGTTTTTT. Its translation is CATSREVLAYMANTGELFF. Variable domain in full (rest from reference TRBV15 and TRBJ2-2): DAMVIQNPRYQVTQFGKPVTLSCSQTLNHNVMYWYQQKSSQAPKLLFHYYDKDFNNEADTPDNFQSRRPNTSFCFLDIRSPGLGDTAMYLCATSREVLAYMANTGELFFGEGSRLTVL.

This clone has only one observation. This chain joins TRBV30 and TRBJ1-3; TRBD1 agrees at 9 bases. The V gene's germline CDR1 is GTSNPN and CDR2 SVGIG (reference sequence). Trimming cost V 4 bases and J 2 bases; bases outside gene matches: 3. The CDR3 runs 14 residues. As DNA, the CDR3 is TGTGCCTGGAACAGGGGGCCAGCTGGAAACACCATATATTTT. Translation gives CAWNRGPAGNTIYF.

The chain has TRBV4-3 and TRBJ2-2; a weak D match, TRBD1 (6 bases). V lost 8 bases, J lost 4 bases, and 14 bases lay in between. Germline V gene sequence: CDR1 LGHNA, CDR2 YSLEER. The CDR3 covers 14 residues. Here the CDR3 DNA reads TGCGCCAGCCGGGACACCATACTCACCGGGGAGCTGTTTTTT. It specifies CASRDTILTGELFF.